Listed below are T cell receptor beta chains from one sample, sequenced in a study of blood T cell repertoires in COVID-19. Produced via immunoSEQ multiplex PCR; TCRdb's table is partial and in-frame only. The table shows about 340,000 clones, with 65% to 85% occurring only once. The sample consisted of peripheral blood. Receptors originate from a man aged 30 to 45 with active or convalescent COVID-19. The CDR3 runs from the conserved cysteine through the conserved F or W. A D gene is named only where the DNA matches it firmly. Rows may omit the clone size; those that give it use once, few, many or a size class.

V gene	J gene	D gene	clone size	CDR3 protein	CDR3 DNA
TRBV19	TRBJ2-3	TRBD2	-	CASTRGLAAGTDTQYF	TGTGCCAGTACCCGCGGGCTAGCGGCAGGTACAGATACGCAGTATTTT
TRBV5-5	TRBJ1-6	TRBD1	-	CASRPDHRGRNSPLHF	TGTGCCAGCAGACCAGATCACAGGGGAAGGAATTCACCCCTCCACTTT
TRBV30	TRBJ2-1	TRBD2	-	CAWSVGTSRNEQFF	TGTGCCTGGAGTGTCGGGACTAGTCGCAATGAGCAGTTCTTC
TRBV6-6	TRBJ2-3	TRBD2	few	CASSYPSGKMNTQYF	TGTGCCAGCAGTTACCCAAGCGGGAAGATGAATACGCAGTATTTT
TRBV2	TRBJ2-1	-	few	CASRRRLPFDEQFF	TGTGCCAGCAGGAGACGACTACCGTTCGATGAGCAGTTCTTC
TRBV30	TRBJ2-1	-	-	CAWSSAVTYNEQFF	TGTGCCTGGAGTAGTGCGGTGACTTACAATGAGCAGTTCTTC
TRBV19	TRBJ1-2	TRBD1	-	CASSITGQGVYGYTF	TGTGCCAGTAGTATTACGGGACAGGGGGTATATGGCTACACCTTC
TRBV7-9	TRBJ1-1	-	-	CASSIRGGTSNTEAFF	TGTGCCAGCAGCATAAGAGGGGGTACATCGAACACTGAAGCTTTCTTT
TRBV5-1	TRBJ1-1	-	-	CASSLDLRDTEAFF	TGCGCCAGCAGCTTGGACCTGCGCGACACTGAAGCTTTCTTT
TRBV5-1	TRBJ1-1	TRBD1	-	CASSSGTGGAGGTEAFF	TGCGCCAGCAGCTCCGGGACAGGGGGCGCAGGGGGCACTGAAGCTTTCTTT
TRBV11-3	TRBJ2-2	TRBD2	-	CASSLASGNTGELFF	TGTGCCAGCAGCTTAGCTAGCGGAAACACCGGGGAGCTGTTTTTT
TRBV3-1/TRBV3-2	TRBJ1-5	TRBD1	few	CASSQGAQGGNQPQHF	TGTGCCAGCAGCCAGGGGGCGCAGGGGGGCAATCAGCCCCAGCATTTT
TRBV2	TRBJ1-2	TRBD1	few	CASKGQGYGYTF	TGTGCCAGTAAGGGACAGGGCTATGGCTACACCTTC
TRBV6-2/TRBV6-3	TRBJ2-1	TRBD2	-	CASSYPRTSGSSYNEQFF	TGTGCCAGCAGTTACCCCCGGACTAGCGGGAGCTCCTACAATGAGCAGTTCTTC
TRBV28	TRBJ2-7	-	-	CASQGLSYEQYF	TGTGCCAGCCAGGGGCTTTCCTACGAGCAGTACTTC
TRBV11-2	TRBJ2-1	TRBD2	-	CASSPRLAGSPYNEQFF	TGTGCCAGCAGCCCTCGACTAGCGGGGTCCCCCTACAATGAGCAGTTCTTC
TRBV5-1	TRBJ2-7	-	-	CASSLDTYYEQYF	TGCGCCAGCAGCTTGGACACATACTACGAGCAGTACTTC
TRBV6-5	TRBJ1-6	-	once	CASSYPPTGNSPLHF	TGTGCCAGCAGTTACCCACCTACAGGGAACTCACCCCTCCACTTT
TRBV9	TRBJ2-2	TRBD2	-	CASSPRLAGLRRELFF	TGTGCCAGCAGCCCGAGACTAGCGGGGCTCAGGAGGGAGCTGTTTTTT
TRBV5-4	TRBJ1-4	TRBD1	-	CASSMGQGATNEKLFF	TGTGCCAGCAGCATGGGACAGGGGGCAACTAATGAAAAACTGTTTTTT
TRBV19	TRBJ1-6	-	many	CASSTMKGGTDSPLHF	TGTGCCAGTAGTACAATGAAAGGGGGAACCGATTCACCCCTCCACTTT
TRBV29-1	TRBJ2-3	TRBD2	few	CSVGLAGGADTQYF	TGCAGCGTCGGACTAGCGGGAGGCGCAGATACGCAGTATTTT
TRBV5-8	TRBJ1-1	-	-	CASSPKGNRLMNTEAFF	TGTGCCAGCAGCCCGAAGGGGAACAGGCTTATGAACACTGAAGCTTTCTTT
TRBV4-3	TRBJ1-4	-	-	CASSQDGGEGEKLFF	TGCGCCAGCAGCCAAGATGGAGGGGAAGGGGAAAAACTGTTTTTT
TRBV14	TRBJ2-1	-	-	CASSQEYVGDEQFF	TGTGCCAGCAGCCAAGAATATGTAGGGGATGAGCAGTTCTTC
TRBV11-3	TRBJ2-2	-	-	CASSSVSTGELFF	TGTGCCAGCAGCTCGGTCTCCACCGGGGAGCTGTTTTTT
TRBV5-4	TRBJ2-7	TRBD2	-	CASTTGTSGSSGSYEQYF	TGTGCCAGCACCACGGGGACTAGCGGGAGTTCGGGCTCCTACGAGCAGTACTTC
TRBV4-1	TRBJ1-2	-	once	CASSQEGGRTYGYTF	TGCGCCAGCAGCCAAGAAGGGGGACGGACCTATGGCTACACCTTC
TRBV21-1	TRBJ1-5	-	-	CASSKALFTPSGNQPQHF	TGTGCCAGCAGCAAAGCACTATTTACCCCATCGGGCAATCAGCCCCAGCATTTT
TRBV3-1/TRBV3-2	TRBJ2-3	-	-	CASSPHAEATQYF	TGTGCCAGCAGCCCCCACGCGGAGGCGACGCAGTATTTT
TRBV19	TRBJ1-2	-	-	CASSTDSGVRGYTF	TGTGCCAGTAGCACGGACTCCGGGGTAAGAGGCTACACCTTC
TRBV12-3/TRBV12-4	TRBJ2-7	-	-	CASVQGISYEQYF	TGTGCCAGCGTTCAGGGGATCTCCTACGAGCAGTACTTC
TRBV28	TRBJ2-7	-	once	CASSLGDEQYF	TGTGCCAGCAGTTTGGGAGACGAGCAGTACTTC
TRBV28	TRBJ1-3	TRBD1	once	CASSPGDRAGNTIYF	TGTGCCAGCAGTCCGGGCGACAGGGCTGGAAACACCATATATTTT
TRBV2	TRBJ2-1	-	-	CASTRQNYNEQFF	TGTGCCAGCACTAGACAGAACTACAATGAGCAGTTCTTC
TRBV7-2	TRBJ2-1	TRBD2	-	CASSLVKGLAYNEQFF	TGTGCCAGCAGCTTAGTTAAAGGACTAGCATACAATGAGCAGTTCTTC
TRBV18	TRBJ1-4	-	-	CASSPPVLQFEKLFF	TGTGCCAGCTCACCACCGGTCCTCCAGTTCGAAAAACTGTTTTTT
TRBV11-3	TRBJ2-7	-	-	CASSLSQGLYEQYF	TGTGCCAGCAGCTTGAGTCAGGGGCTATACGAGCAGTACTTC
TRBV28	TRBJ1-2	-	-	CASRPTGSPNYGYTF	TGTGCCAGCAGACCGACAGGATCCCCTAACTATGGCTACACCTTC
TRBV5-1	TRBJ2-1	TRBD2	-	CASSPLLAGDGNEQFF	TGCGCCAGCAGCCCCCTACTAGCGGGAGATGGGAATGAGCAGTTCTTC
TRBV4-3	TRBJ1-2	-	-	CASSQDGYAGSSGYTF	TGCGCCAGCAGCCAAGATGGGTATGCGGGGTCTAGTGGCTACACCTTC
TRBV10-3	TRBJ1-2	TRBD1	-	CAISERDRAEYGYTF	TGTGCCATCAGTGAGCGAGACAGGGCAGAGTATGGCTACACCTTC
TRBV28	TRBJ1-5	TRBD1	-	CASSLATGGRSNQPQHF	TGTGCCAGCAGTTTAGCCACAGGGGGCCGGAGCAATCAGCCCCAGCATTTT
TRBV6-2/TRBV6-3	TRBJ2-2	TRBD1	-	CASSHPGQGATGELFF	TGTGCCAGCAGTCACCCGGGACAGGGGGCGACCGGGGAGCTGTTTTTT
TRBV4-3	TRBJ2-7	-	-	CASSQDKGGEQYF	TGCGCCAGCAGCCAAGATAAGGGGGGGGAGCAGTACTTC
TRBV9	TRBJ2-1	-	-	CASSVEVGLGHNEQFF	TGTGCCAGCAGCGTAGAGGTGGGGCTGGGGCACAATGAGCAGTTCTTC
TRBV4-3	TRBJ2-1	-	-	CASSQDPAGGVKDEQFF	TGCGCCAGCAGCCAAGATCCAGCGGGCGGGGTGAAGGATGAGCAGTTCTTC
TRBV2	TRBJ2-5	-	-	CASRNSESKETQYF	TGTGCCAGCAGGAATTCAGAAAGTAAAGAGACCCAGTACTTC
TRBV6-5	TRBJ2-7	TRBD2	-	CASRGTSGGYEQYF	TGTGCCAGCAGGGGGACTAGCGGGGGCTACGAGCAGTACTTC
TRBV7-3	TRBJ2-7	-	-	CASSLSVASEQYF	TGTGCCAGCAGCCTCAGCGTGGCTAGCGAGCAGTACTTC
TRBV28	TRBJ2-2	-	-	CASSLLRGTGELFF	TGTGCCAGCAGTCTCCTGCGGGGAACCGGGGAGCTGTTTTTT
TRBV19	TRBJ2-6	-	-	CASSMGSPGANVLTF	TGTGCCAGTAGTATGGGCAGCCCCGGGGCCAACGTCCTGACTTTC
TRBV24-1	TRBJ1-4	TRBD1	-	CATSDPLRTGNEKLFF	TGTGCCACCAGTGACCCACTCAGGACAGGGAATGAAAAACTGTTTTTT
TRBV4-2	TRBJ2-2	TRBD2	few	CASSQLGVAGGGTGELFF	TGTGCCAGCAGCCAACTTGGTGTAGCGGGAGGGGGCACCGGGGAGCTGTTTTTT